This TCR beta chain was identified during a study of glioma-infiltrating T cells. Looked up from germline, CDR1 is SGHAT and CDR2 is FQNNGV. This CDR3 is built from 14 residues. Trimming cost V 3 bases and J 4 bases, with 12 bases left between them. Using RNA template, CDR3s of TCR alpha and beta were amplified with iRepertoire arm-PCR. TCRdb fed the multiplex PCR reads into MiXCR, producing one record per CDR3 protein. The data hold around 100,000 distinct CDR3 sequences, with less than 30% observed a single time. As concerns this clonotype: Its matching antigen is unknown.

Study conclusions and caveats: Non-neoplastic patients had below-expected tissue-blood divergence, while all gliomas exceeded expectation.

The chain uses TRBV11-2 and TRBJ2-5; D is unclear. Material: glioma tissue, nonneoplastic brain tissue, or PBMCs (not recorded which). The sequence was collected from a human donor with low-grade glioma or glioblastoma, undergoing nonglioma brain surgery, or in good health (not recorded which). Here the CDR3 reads CASSFPITGETQYF. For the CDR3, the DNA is TGTGCCAGCAGCTTCCCGATTACCGGAGAGACCCAGTACTTC. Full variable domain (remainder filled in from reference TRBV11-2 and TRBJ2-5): EAGVAQSPRYKIIEKRQSVAFWCNPISGHATLYWYQQILGQGPKLLIQFQNNGVVDDSQLPKDRFSAERLKGVDSTLKIQPAKLEDSAVYLCASSFPITGETQYFGPGTRLLVL.